The source of this T cell receptor beta chain is a study of T cell responses to AZD1222 COVID-19 vaccine. Using immunoSEQ multiplex PCR, the repertoire was profiled, and TCRdb retains in-frame clones only, with some absent. The sample yields roughly 150,000 clones, 90% seen once. The CDR3 is made up of 13 amino acids. The V and J ends lost 5 bases and 2 bases respectively, with 9 bases between them. Source: peripheral blood, taken 28 days after the second AZD1222 dose. The clonotype was recovered from an adult who received the AZD1222 COVID-19 vaccine. This chain links TRBV12-3 or TRBV12-4 with TRBJ2-5; D gene unclear. DNA of the CDR3: TGTGCCAGCAGTATGGGGTTGCAAGAGACCCAGTACTTC. Its translation is CASSMGLQETQYF.